This entry describes one T cell receptor beta chain. This record belongs to a study of cytomegalovirus exposure and HLA in healthy donors. Trimming removed 6 bases from V and 0 bases from J, with 13 bases in between. The length of the CDR3 is 15 residues. Germline-derived CDR1 and CDR2 are MNHEY and SMNVEV (reference sequence). Both 60 Vbeta primers and 13 Jbeta primers went into the PCR. Repertoires were generated with immunoSEQ multiplex PCR, while TCRdb's copy carries only in-frame clones and drops some. The sample has 95,000 to 150,000 clones; 80% are singletons. The sample taken for sequencing was PBMCs. The TCR was taken from a man younger than 45 in good health and CMV-seronegative. J is TRBJ2-3 and V is TRBV27, with D possibly TRBD1 on 6 matching bases. CDR3 coding DNA: TGTGCCAGCAGGTTACAGGGTGCTAGCACAGATACGCAGTATTTT. This gives the protein CASRLQGASTDTQYF.